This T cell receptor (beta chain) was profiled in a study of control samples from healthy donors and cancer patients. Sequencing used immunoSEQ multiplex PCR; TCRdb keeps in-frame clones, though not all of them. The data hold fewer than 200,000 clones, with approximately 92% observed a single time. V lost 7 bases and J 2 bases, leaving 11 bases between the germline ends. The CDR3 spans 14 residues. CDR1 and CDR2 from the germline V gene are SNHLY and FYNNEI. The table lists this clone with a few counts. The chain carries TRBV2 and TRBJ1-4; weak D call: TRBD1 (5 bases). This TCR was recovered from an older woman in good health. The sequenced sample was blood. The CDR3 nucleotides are TGTGCCAGCACCGTGGGGCAGACTAATGAAAAACTGTTTTTT. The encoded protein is CASTVGQTNEKLFF.